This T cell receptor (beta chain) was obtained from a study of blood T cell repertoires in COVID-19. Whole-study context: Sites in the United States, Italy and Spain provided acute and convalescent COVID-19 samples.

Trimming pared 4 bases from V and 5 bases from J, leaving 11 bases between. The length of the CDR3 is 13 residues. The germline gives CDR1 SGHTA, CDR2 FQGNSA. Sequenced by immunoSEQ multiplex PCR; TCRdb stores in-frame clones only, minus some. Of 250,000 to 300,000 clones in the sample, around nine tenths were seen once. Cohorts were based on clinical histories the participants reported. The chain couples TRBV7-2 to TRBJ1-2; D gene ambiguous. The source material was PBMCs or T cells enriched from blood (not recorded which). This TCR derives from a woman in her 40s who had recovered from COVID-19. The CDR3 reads CASSSFLSYGYTF. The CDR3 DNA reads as TGTGCCAGCAGCTCCTTTCTGAGTTATGGCTACACCTTC.